Listed below are T cell receptor beta chains from one sample, sequenced in a study of T cells in Graves' hyperthyroidism and ophthalmopathy. MiXCR, run by TCRdb on the multiplex PCR reads, gives a single entry per CDR3 protein. The sample yields about 420,000 distinct CDR3 sequences, around 14% seen once. Sequenced: blood. The source of these receptors is a woman younger than 35 with Graves' hyperthyroidism. Both conserved end residues are part of each CDR3. The D gene is left open where the match is weak. Some rows mark clone size as missing; the rest say once, few, many or name a class of expanded clone.

cdr3_aa: CASTSGDPHYGYTF; cdr3_nt: TGTGCCAGTACCTCTGGGGATCCCCACTATGGCTACACCTTC; v_call: TRBV19; j_call: TRBJ1-2; clone_size: many; d_call: .
cdr3_aa: CSARVGGVSGQYF; cdr3_nt: TGCAGTGCTAGAGTAGGCGGGGTAAGCGGGCAGTACTTC; v_call: TRBV20-1; j_call: TRBJ2-7; clone_size: many; d_call: .
cdr3_aa: CASSFGANANTGELFF; cdr3_nt: TGTGCCAGCAGTTTTGGGGCAAACGCGAACACCGGGGAGCTGTTTTTT; v_call: TRBV27; j_call: TRBJ2-2; clone_size: .; d_call: .
cdr3_aa: CASSLDRGYTIYF; cdr3_nt: TGTGCCAGCAGTCTGGACAGGGGATACACCATATATTTT; v_call: TRBV12-3/TRBV12-4; j_call: TRBJ1-3; clone_size: many; d_call: TRBD1
cdr3_aa: CASSEYPSGTQETQYF; cdr3_nt: TGTGCCAGCAGTGAATATCCTAGCGGAACCCAAGAGACCCAGTACTTC; v_call: TRBV25-1; j_call: TRBJ2-5; clone_size: many; d_call: TRBD2
cdr3_aa: CASNSGPGPNQPQHF; cdr3_nt: TGTGCCAGCAATTCCGGGCCAGGGCCCAATCAGCCCCAGCATTTT; v_call: TRBV27; j_call: TRBJ1-5; clone_size: many; d_call: .
cdr3_aa: CASRLAGQGKVEQYF; cdr3_nt: TGTGCCAGCAGGCTGGCGGGGCAGGGGAAGGTCGAGCAGTACTTC; v_call: TRBV11-2; j_call: TRBJ2-7; clone_size: many; d_call: .
cdr3_aa: CASSELPGLMGQPQHF; cdr3_nt: TGTGCCAGCAGTGAACTGCCAGGCCTTATGGGTCAGCCCCAGCATTTT; v_call: TRBV2; j_call: TRBJ1-5; clone_size: many; d_call: .
cdr3_aa: CASSSRSEVAKNIQYF; cdr3_nt: TGTGCCAGCAGCTCACGGTCTGAGGTGGCCAAAAACATTCAGTACTTC; v_call: TRBV12-3/TRBV12-4; j_call: TRBJ2-4; clone_size: many; d_call: .
cdr3_aa: CASSTLGGYTF; cdr3_nt: TGTGCCAGCAGCACCCTGGGGGGCTACACCTTC; v_call: TRBV7-9; j_call: TRBJ1-2; clone_size: few; d_call: .
cdr3_aa: CASSLVYREYQPQHF; cdr3_nt: TGTGCCAGCAGTTTGGTATATAGGGAATATCAGCCCCAGCATTTT; v_call: TRBV27; j_call: TRBJ1-5; clone_size: many; d_call: .
cdr3_aa: CASSHPTSGYNEQFF; cdr3_nt: TGTGCCAGCAGTCACCCGACTAGCGGATACAATGAGCAGTTCTTC; v_call: TRBV12-3/TRBV12-4; j_call: TRBJ2-1; clone_size: many; d_call: TRBD2
cdr3_aa: CASSQEWTSQETQYF; cdr3_nt: TGTGCCAGCAGCCAAGAATGGACTAGCCAAGAGACCCAGTACTTC; v_call: TRBV3-1; j_call: TRBJ2-5; clone_size: many; d_call: TRBD2
cdr3_aa: CASPLWVNQPQHF; cdr3_nt: TGTGCCAGCCCGCTTTGGGTGAATCAGCCCCAGCATTTT; v_call: TRBV6-1; j_call: TRBJ1-5; clone_size: many; d_call: .
cdr3_aa: CASSSGQARGTDTQYF; cdr3_nt: TGTGCCAGCAGCTCCGGACAGGCAAGGGGCACAGATACGCAGTATTTT; v_call: TRBV5-8; j_call: TRBJ2-3; clone_size: .; d_call: TRBD1
cdr3_aa: CASSEKGLGYTF; cdr3_nt: TGTGCCAGCAGTGAAAAAGGGCTTGGCTACACCTTC; v_call: TRBV6-1; j_call: TRBJ1-2; clone_size: many; d_call: .
cdr3_aa: CASSYPDFPYEQYF; cdr3_nt: TGTGCCAGCAGTTACCCGGACTTCCCCTACGAGCAGTACTTC; v_call: TRBV6-2/TRBV6-3; j_call: TRBJ2-7; clone_size: .; d_call: .
cdr3_aa: CAWSIVGLAKNIQYF; cdr3_nt: TGTGCCTGGAGTATTGTTGGGTTAGCCAAAAACATTCAGTACTTC; v_call: TRBV30; j_call: TRBJ2-4; clone_size: many; d_call: .
cdr3_aa: CASLEPTGGTQYF; cdr3_nt: TGTGCCAGCTTGGAGCCCACTGGGGGTACGCAGTATTTT; v_call: TRBV6-1; j_call: TRBJ2-3; clone_size: many; d_call: .
cdr3_aa: CASSSRDITYGFTDTQYF; cdr3_nt: TGTGCCAGCAGCTCCCGGGACATTACTTACGGCTTCACAGATACGCAGTATTTT; v_call: TRBV5-1; j_call: TRBJ2-3; clone_size: .; d_call: .